By sample fraction, the clone carrying this T cell receptor (beta chain) is medium-sized (0.01 to 0.1%). The antigen is not known. This entry is derived from a study of tumor-infiltrating lymphocytes in primary liver carcinoma. The study's findings and limits: Against blood, tumors held a significantly higher top-250-clone fraction (p = 0.039). Among the pair types, tumor region pairs showed more overlap than tumor-adjacent and tumor-blood pairs.

In germline, CDR1 is SGHAT, CDR2 FQNNGV. V shed 1 base and J shed 4 bases, with 8 bases lying between them. The CDR3 has 15 amino acids. Starting from around 500 ng of total RNA, TCR beta cDNA was produced with a primer in the constant region. For TCR beta, libraries were produced by three nested multiplex PCR rounds using slightly modified ARM-PCR. Researchers ran the first two PCR rounds for roughly 11 cycles each with TRBV1-TRBV30 forward primers and a C-beta reverse primer. TCRdb itself ran the multiplex PCR reads through MiXCR, one entry per CDR3 protein. The sample has 95,000 to 100,000 distinct CDR3 sequences, around 71% seen once. Both RNA and DNA were isolated together from around 20-30 mg of bulk tissue that had not been sorted. For each tumor, five separate regions were sampled.

The TCR originated in a woman in her sixties or seventies with primary liver carcinoma and hepatitis B virus infection. This chain links TRBV11-2 with TRBJ2-6; D might be TRBD1 (5 bases). Sample: liver tumor tissue from sampling region 2. Sample subset: tumor region T2, inferior pole. The CDR3 region is CASSLGGAGANVLTF. For the CDR3, the DNA is TGTGCCAGCAGCTTAGGGGGCGCAGGGGCCAACGTCCTGACTTTC.